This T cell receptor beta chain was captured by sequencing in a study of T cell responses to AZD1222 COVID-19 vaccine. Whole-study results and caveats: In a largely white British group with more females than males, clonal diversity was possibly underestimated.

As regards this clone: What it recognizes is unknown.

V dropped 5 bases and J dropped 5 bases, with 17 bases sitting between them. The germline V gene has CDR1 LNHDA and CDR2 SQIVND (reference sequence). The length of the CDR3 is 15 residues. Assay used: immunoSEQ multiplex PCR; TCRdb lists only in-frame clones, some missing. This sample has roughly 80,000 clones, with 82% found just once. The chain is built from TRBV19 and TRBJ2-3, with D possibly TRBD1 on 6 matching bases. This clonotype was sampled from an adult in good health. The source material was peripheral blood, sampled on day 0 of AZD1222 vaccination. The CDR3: CASSALQGAGDTQYF. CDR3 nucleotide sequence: TGTGCCAGTAGTGCACTACAGGGTGCGGGAGATACGCAGTATTTT.